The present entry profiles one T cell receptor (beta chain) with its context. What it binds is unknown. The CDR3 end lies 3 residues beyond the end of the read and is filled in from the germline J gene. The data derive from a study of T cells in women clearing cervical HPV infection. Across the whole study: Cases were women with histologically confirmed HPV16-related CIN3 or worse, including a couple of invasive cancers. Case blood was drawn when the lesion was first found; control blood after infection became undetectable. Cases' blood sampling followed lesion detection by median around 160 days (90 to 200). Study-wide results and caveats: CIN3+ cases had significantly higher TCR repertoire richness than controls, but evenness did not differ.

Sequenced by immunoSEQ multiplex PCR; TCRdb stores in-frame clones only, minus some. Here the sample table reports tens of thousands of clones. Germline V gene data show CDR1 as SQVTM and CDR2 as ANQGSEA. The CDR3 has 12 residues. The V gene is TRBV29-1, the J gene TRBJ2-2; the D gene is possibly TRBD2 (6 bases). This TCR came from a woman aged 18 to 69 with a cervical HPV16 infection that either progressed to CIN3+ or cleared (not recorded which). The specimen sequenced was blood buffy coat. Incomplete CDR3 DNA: TGCAGCGTCGGCAGGGAGGATGAAAAG. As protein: CSVGREDEK. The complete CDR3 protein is CSVGREDEKLFF.